This T cell receptor beta chain stems from a study of blood T cell repertoires in COVID-19. TCRdb keeps only in-frame clones here, not all; method: immunoSEQ multiplex PCR. This table has some 200,000 clones, 84% appearing once. There are 17 residues in the CDR3. CDR1 MGHRA and CDR2 YSYEKL come from the germline V gene. Trimming cost V 2 bases and J 0 bases, with 14 bases left between them. The gene calls are TRBV4-1 and TRBJ1-3; D uncertain. This TCR came from a woman in her sixties or seventies with acute or convalescent COVID-19. Sequences were obtained from peripheral blood. This chain's CDR3 is CASSQSPGSRSGNTIYF. CDR3 sequence (DNA): TGCGCCAGCAGCCAATCCCCCGGGTCGCGCTCTGGAAACACCATATATTTT.